This entry features one T cell receptor (beta chain) sequence. Its antigen is as yet unknown. The V end lost 0 bases, the J end lost 2 bases, and 11 bases lay between the germline ends. The CDR3 is 16 amino acids. Looked up from germline, CDR1 is KGHSH and CDR2 is LQKENI. Blood got drawn at baseline, again on cycle 4 day 1, and then on cycle 7 day 1. The sample is drawn from a study of OX40 agonist ivuxolimab in advanced cancers. The wider study: Partial responses were achieved by three patients, one with hepatocellular carcinoma and two with cutaneous melanoma.

Study-level results: Compared with CD4+, CD8+ T cells on average had more expanded clones. Near-lowest levels of clonal expansion characterized partial responders at 0.1-3.0 mg/kg.

TCRdb keeps only in-frame clones here, not all; method: immunoSEQ multiplex PCR. The sample records some 70,000 clones, approximately 90% being singletons. The chain links TRBV18 to TRBJ1-5, with D unresolved. This TCR derives from an adult with an advanced solid tumor such as melanoma, head and neck, liver or kidney cancer. This specimen was CD4+ or CD8+ T cells sorted from blood, taken in a trial of the OX40 agonist ivuxolimab. CDR3 sequence (DNA): TGTGCCAGCTCACCACCGGGGATCCCGGGCAATCAGCCCCAGCATTTT. Translated: CASSPPGIPGNQPQHF.